Listed below are T cell receptor beta chains from one sample, sequenced in a study of T cell repertoires in cytomegalovirus infection. TCRdb recomputed calls from the reads with MiXCR, one row per CDR3 protein. The profile shows fewer than 850,000 distinct CDR3 sequences, roughly 28% of them singletons. The antigens for these receptors are not known. Sequencing was performed on cultured CD8+ T cells from PBMCs, taken from culture after CMV antigen stimulation. The receptors stem from a human donor in good health (CMV status not recorded). Some clones in this sample may be carry-over from other donors' samples. Each CDR3 is given with its conserved first and last residue. A D gene is named only where the DNA matches it firmly. Size values are once, few and many counts, or a class for expanded clones, and some rows have none.

TRBJ2-7 TRBV6-8 NA NA CASSYSFVDRPYEQYF TGTGCCAGCAGTTACAGCTTTGTCGACAGACCCTACGAGCAGTACTTC
TRBJ2-1 TRBV7-3 NA NA CASSSGQRAYNEQFF TGTGCCAGCAGCTCGGGCCAGCGGGCCTACAATGAGCAGTTCTTC
TRBJ1-2 TRBV29-1 NA TRBD1 CSVEGEGQGSLGYTF TGCAGCGTTGAAGGTGAGGGACAGGGGTCCCTTGGCTACACCTTC
TRBJ2-7 TRBV13 NA NA CASTSVQRTYEQYF TGTGCCAGCACATCCGTACAGAGGACCTACGAGCAGTACTTC
TRBJ2-3 TRBV4-3 few TRBD2 CASSQDIGGGAPDTQYF TGCGCCAGCAGCCAAGATATCGGGGGGGGGGCCCCAGATACGCAGTATTTT
TRBJ1-5 TRBV27 NA NA CASSPGLDNQPQHF TGTGCCAGCAGTCCCGGACTCGACAATCAGCCCCAGCATTTT
TRBJ1-1 TRBV6-5 NA NA CASSARDPDTEAFF TGTGCCAGCAGCGCCCGGGACCCCGATACTGAAGCTTTCTTT
TRBJ2-3 TRBV29-1 NA NA CSVPTGTDTQYF TGCAGCGTCCCGACAGGCACAGATACGCAGTATTTT
TRBJ2-2 TRBV7-6 many NA CASSSPASGQDYVGELFF TGTGCCAGCAGCTCCCCCGCTTCGGGCCAAGACTATGTCGGGGAGCTGTTTTTT
TRBJ2-4 TRBV7-9 NA TRBD1 CASSLVRDRSYKNIQYF TGTGCCAGCAGCTTAGTCCGGGACAGGTCGTACAAAAACATTCAGTACTTC
TRBJ2-5 TRBV11-3 few TRBD2 CASSEAPAGSETQYF TGTGCCAGCAGCGAGGCCCCAGCGGGGTCGGAGACCCAGTACTTC
TRBJ1-5 TRBV5-1 NA TRBD1 CASSLGGQGVQPQHF TGCGCCAGCAGCTTGGGGGGACAGGGCGTTCAGCCCCAGCATTTT
TRBJ1-1 TRBV4-1 NA NA CASSHSGQGSEAFF TGCGCCAGCAGCCACTCCGGCCAGGGATCTGAAGCTTTCTTT
TRBJ1-3 TRBV6-8 NA NA CASTYAPFPGNTIYF TGTGCCAGCACCTACGCCCCTTTTCCCGGAAACACCATATATTTT
TRBJ2-2 TRBV20-1 few TRBD2 CSAQSSGGAFGELFF TGCAGTGCTCAATCTAGCGGGGGGGCCTTCGGGGAGCTGTTTTTT
TRBJ1-5 TRBV7-2 many NA CASSRGQHSNQPQHF TGTGCCAGCAGCCGAGGACAACATAGCAATCAGCCCCAGCATTTT
TRBJ1-1 TRBV7-9 few NA CASRDRSNTEAFF TGTGCCAGCAGGGACAGATCGAACACTGAAGCTTTCTTT
TRBJ1-1 TRBV18 few NA CASSPNWQGSGTEAFF TGTGCCAGCTCACCTAATTGGCAGGGGAGCGGCACTGAAGCTTTCTTT
TRBJ2-5 TRBV2 NA TRBD1 CASRDGTGDQETQYF TGTGCCAGCAGAGACGGGACAGGGGATCAAGAGACCCAGTACTTC
TRBJ1-2 TRBV27 NA TRBD1 CASSPPDRRGGYTF TGTGCCAGCAGTCCGCCGGACAGGCGGGGTGGCTACACCTTC
TRBJ2-1 TRBV12-3/TRBV12-4 many NA CASSLIILASSYNEQFF TGTGCCAGCAGTTTGATAATATTGGCAAGCTCCTACAATGAGCAGTTCTTC
TRBJ1-2 TRBV12-3/TRBV12-4 NA NA CASNTANYGYTF TGTGCCAGCAATACAGCTAACTATGGCTACACCTTC
TRBJ2-3 TRBV4-2 NA NA CASSQDPGLSTDTQYF TGTGCCAGCAGCCAAGATCCCGGGCTTAGCACAGATACGCAGTATTTT
TRBJ1-1 TRBV6-6 NA NA CASSFGPGTNTEAFF TGTGCCAGCAGTTTCGGACCCGGGACGAACACTGAAGCTTTCTTT
TRBJ2-3 TRBV7-2 many TRBD2 CASSHWLGGSADTQYF TGTGCCAGCAGCCACTGGCTGGGGGGGTCGGCAGATACGCAGTATTTT
TRBJ1-1 TRBV12-3/TRBV12-4 NA NA CASSWGAGVPEAFF TGTGCCAGCAGTTGGGGGGCAGGGGTACCTGAAGCTTTCTTT
TRBJ1-5 TRBV12-3/TRBV12-4 many NA CASSPFGQSNQPQHF TGTGCCAGCAGTCCCTTCGGACAGAGCAATCAGCCCCAGCATTTT
TRBJ1-2 TRBV6-5 NA TRBD1 CASRTGLYGYTF TGTGCCAGCAGGACAGGGCTTTATGGCTACACCTTC
TRBJ2-1 TRBV6-5 NA NA CASSYSIDGVPLDNEQFF TGTGCCAGCAGTTACTCGATAGACGGCGTCCCCCTCGACAATGAGCAGTTCTTC
TRBJ1-2 TRBV19 NA NA CASSPNPLGSLDGYTF TGTGCCAGTAGTCCAAATCCTCTCGGCAGCCTCGATGGCTACACCTTC
TRBJ2-2 TRBV9 NA TRBD2 CASTLAGTGELFF TGTGCCAGCACCTTAGCGGGTACCGGGGAGCTGTTTTTT
TRBJ2-1 TRBV6-8 few NA CASSYPGGNEQFF TGTGCCAGCAGTTATCCAGGGGGGAATGAGCAGTTCTTC
TRBJ1-2 TRBV6-1 NA NA CASSEEEGVNYGYTF TGTGCCAGCAGTGAAGAAGAAGGGGTTAACTATGGCTACACCTTC
TRBJ1-2 TRBV7-4 NA TRBD1 CASSYTGRGNYGYTF TGTGCCAGCAGTTATACCGGCAGGGGGAACTATGGCTACACCTTC
TRBJ1-2 TRBV19 many NA CASSLGLGYGYTF TGTGCCAGTAGCTTGGGGTTGGGCTATGGCTACACCTTC
TRBJ1-1 TRBV7-6 few NA CASSLRTMLNGGPDTEAFF TGTGCCAGCAGCTTACGAACTATGCTGAACGGAGGCCCGGACACTGAAGCTTTCTTT
TRBJ2-5 TRBV6-6 NA TRBD2 CASGSGSPGGYF TGTGCCAGCGGAAGCGGGTCCCCGGGGGGGTACTTC
TRBJ1-2 TRBV25-1 NA NA CASRPRADNYGYTF TGTGCCAGCAGACCCCGGGCAGATAACTATGGCTACACCTTC
TRBJ2-1 TRBV7-9 NA TRBD1 CASSLVWDRFSSYNEQFF TGTGCCAGCAGCTTAGTCTGGGACAGGTTTAGCTCCTACAATGAGCAGTTCTTC
TRBJ1-1 TRBV7-9 NA TRBD1 CASTQGGAFF TGTGCCAGCACCCAGGGGGGCGCTTTCTTT
TRBJ1-6 TRBV10-2 once NA CASSESGSVRADSPLHF TGCGCCAGCAGTGAGTCGGGTAGCGTCAGGGCCGATTCACCCCTCCACTTT
TRBJ1-2 TRBV28 once NA CASSYLEGLNYGYTF TGTGCCAGCAGCTATTTGGAGGGGCTAAACTATGGCTACACCTTC
TRBJ1-2 TRBV7-9 NA TRBD1 CASSPGGHGYGYTF TGTGCCAGCAGCCCAGGGGGGCATGGCTATGGCTACACCTTC
TRBJ1-1 TRBV7-9 few NA CASSLVEGVGTEAFF TGTGCCAGCAGCTTAGTCGAGGGGGTAGGCACTGAAGCTTTCTTT
TRBJ1-1 TRBV6-5 many NA CASSYGAGYGLNTEAFF TGTGCCAGCAGTTACGGGGCAGGGTATGGGCTGAACACTGAAGCTTTCTTT
TRBJ2-3 TRBV7-3 NA TRBD2 CASSPSGTSGSTDTQYF TGTGCCAGCAGCCCCTCCGGGACTAGCGGGAGCACAGATACGCAGTATTTT
TRBJ2-3 TRBV7-9 few NA CASSLVFLAPDTQYF TGTGCCAGCAGCTTAGTGTTCCTAGCACCAGATACGCAGTATTTT
TRBJ2-4 TRBV28 NA TRBD1 CASSSRQGPAKNIQYF TGTGCCAGCAGTTCGCGACAGGGGCCAGCCAAAAACATTCAGTACTTC
TRBJ1-2 TRBV6-2/TRBV6-3 NA NA CASRLTLTEHHYGYTF TGTGCCAGCAGACTTACTCTGACAGAGCACCACTATGGCTACACCTTC
TRBJ2-2 TRBV7-9 NA NA CASKRGPGTGELFF TGTGCCAGCAAACGGGGGCCGGGCACCGGGGAGCTGTTTTTT
TRBJ1-1 TRBV14 NA NA CASSQVGRRITEAFF TGTGCCAGCAGCCAAGTCGGTCGCAGGATAACTGAAGCTTTCTTT
TRBJ2-7 TRBV7-6 NA NA CASSLGGPLYEQYF TGTGCCAGCAGCTTAGGCGGGCCCCTCTACGAGCAGTACTTC
TRBJ1-5 TRBV19 few TRBD1 CAIGTGDSNQPQHF TGTGCCATAGGGACAGGGGACAGCAATCAGCCCCAGCATTTT
TRBJ2-2 TRBV10-3 NA NA CAISLDHTGELFF TGTGCCATCAGTCTTGATCACACCGGGGAGCTGTTTTTT
TRBJ2-1 TRBV4-1 few NA CASSSTDDEQFF TGCGCCAGCAGCTCTACCGATGATGAGCAGTTCTTC